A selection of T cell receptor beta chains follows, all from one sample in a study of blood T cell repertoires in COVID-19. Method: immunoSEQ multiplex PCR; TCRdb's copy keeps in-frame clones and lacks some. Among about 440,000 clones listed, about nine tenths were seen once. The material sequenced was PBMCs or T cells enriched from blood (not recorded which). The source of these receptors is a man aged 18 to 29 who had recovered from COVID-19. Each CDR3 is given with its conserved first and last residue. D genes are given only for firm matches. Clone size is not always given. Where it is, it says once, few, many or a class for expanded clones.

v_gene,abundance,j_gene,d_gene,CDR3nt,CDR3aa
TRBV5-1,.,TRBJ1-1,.,TGCGCCAGCAGCCCCCATACGGGGGAAGCTTTCTTT,CASSPHTGEAFF
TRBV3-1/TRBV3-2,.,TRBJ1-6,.,TGTGCCAGCAGCCCGGACTTACGTTCACCCCTCCACTTT,CASSPDLRSPLHF
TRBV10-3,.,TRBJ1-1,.,TGTGCCACCGAGGGGGAGAACACTGAAGCTTTCTTT,CATEGENTEAFF
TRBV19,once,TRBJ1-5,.,TGTGCCAGTAGCCCCCTTAAGGGGGGCAATCAGCCCCAGCATTTT,CASSPLKGGNQPQHF
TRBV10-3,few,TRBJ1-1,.,TGTGCCATCAGTGATACAGAGAACACTGAAGCTTTCTTT,CAISDTENTEAFF
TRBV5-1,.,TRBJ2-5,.,TGCGCCAGCAGCTTGGAGCTCGGGGGAGAGACCCAGTACTTC,CASSLELGGETQYF
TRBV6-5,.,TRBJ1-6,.,TGTGCCACTCCGGGGAGCTCCTATAATTCACCCCTCCACTTT,CATPGSSYNSPLHF
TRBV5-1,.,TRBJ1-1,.,TGCGCCAGCAGCGCGGCGTCGGCGGGCACTGAAGCTTTCTTT,CASSAASAGTEAFF
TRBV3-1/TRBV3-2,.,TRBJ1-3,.,TGTGCCAGCAGCCAATTTCGGGGTAAGGGAAACACCATATATTTT,CASSQFRGKGNTIYF
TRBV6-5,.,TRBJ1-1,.,TGTGCCAGCAGTTACTCGACGAATCCAGGGCCGGGTTTAAGTTTT,CASSYSTNPGPGLSF
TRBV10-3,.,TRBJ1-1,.,TGTGCCATCAGTGAGACTCTAACAGGCGAAGCTTTCTTT,CAISETLTGEAFF
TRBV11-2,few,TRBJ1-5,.,TGTGCCAGCAGCTTAGATTCTGGGTTCCAGGGAAATCAGCCCCAGCATTTT,CASSLDSGFQGNQPQHF
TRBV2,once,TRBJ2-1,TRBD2,TGTGCCAGCAGTGAAGGACTAGCGGGAGCAAATGAGCAGTTCTTC,CASSEGLAGANEQFF
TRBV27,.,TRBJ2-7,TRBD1,TGTGCCAGCAGCATCATACAGGGGGCGCCGGACGAGCAGTACTTC,CASSIIQGAPDEQYF
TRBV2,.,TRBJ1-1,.,TGTGCCAGCTATCAGGACAGAAGCAACACTGAAGCTTTCTTT,CASYQDRSNTEAFF
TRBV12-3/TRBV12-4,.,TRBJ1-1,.,TGTGCCTCATTACGGGAAATGAACACTGAAGCTTTCTTT,CASLREMNTEAFF
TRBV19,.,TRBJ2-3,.,TGTGCCAGTAGTAAGCGCGACACAGATACGCAGTATTTT,CASSKRDTDTQYF
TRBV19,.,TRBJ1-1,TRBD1,TGTGCCAGTAGTCTACGGACAGGGTTGAACACTGAAGCTTTCTTT,CASSLRTGLNTEAFF
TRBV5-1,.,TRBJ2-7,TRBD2,TGCGCCAGTTCTAGCGGCCGCTCCTACGAGCAGTACTTC,CASSSGRSYEQYF
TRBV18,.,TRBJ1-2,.,TGTGCCAGCTCACGCCTCGGTACGACTAACTATGGCTACACCTTC,CASSRLGTTNYGYTF
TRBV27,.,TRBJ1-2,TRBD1,TGTGCCAGCAGTCCCCAGGGGGCAAGTGGGTATGGCTACACCTTC,CASSPQGASGYGYTF
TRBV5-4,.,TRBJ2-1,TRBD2,TGTGCCAGCAGCTCGCCTAGCGGGAGCAATAATGAGCAGTTCTTC,CASSSPSGSNNEQFF
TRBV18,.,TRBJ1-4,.,TGTGCCAGCTCACCACAAACGCAGGAACTGTTTTTT,CASSPQTQELFF
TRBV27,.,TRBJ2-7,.,TGTGCCAGCAGTCTCCGGGACACCGTTTACGAGCAGTACTTC,CASSLRDTVYEQYF
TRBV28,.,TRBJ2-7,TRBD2,TGTGCCAGCAGCCGTCTAGCGGCCGTCTACGAGCAGTACTTC,CASSRLAAVYEQYF
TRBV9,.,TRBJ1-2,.,TGTGCCAGCAGCGCGACAGGCTATGGCTACACCTTC,CASSATGYGYTF
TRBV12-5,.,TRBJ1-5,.,TGTGCTAGTGGCCCGGGACAGCCCCAGCATTTT,CASGPGQPQHF
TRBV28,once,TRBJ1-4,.,TGTGCCAGCGTAGGGAGACGGGATGAAAAACTGTTTTTT,CASVGRRDEKLFF
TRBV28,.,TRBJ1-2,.,TGTGCCAGCAGCCAGAACAGGGATGGCTACACCTTC,CASSQNRDGYTF
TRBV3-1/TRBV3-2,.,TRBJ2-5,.,TGTGCCAGCAGCCAACAACTACTTTTAGATGCCCAGTACTTC,CASSQQLLLDAQYF
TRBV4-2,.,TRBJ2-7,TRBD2,TGTGCCAGCAGCCAAGATCTAACAGCGGGATCCTACGAGCAGTACTTC,CASSQDLTAGSYEQYF
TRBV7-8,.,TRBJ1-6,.,TGTGCCAGCAGCCTCGATTCACCCCTCCACTTT,CASSLDSPLHF
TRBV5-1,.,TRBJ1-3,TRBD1,TGCGCCAGCAGAGGGGGCGGAAGTTCTGGAAACACCATATATTTT,CASRGGGSSGNTIYF
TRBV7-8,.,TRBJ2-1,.,TGTGCCAGCAGCTTGGTCGAGCGAGGATTTTATATTGAGCAGTTCTTC,CASSLVERGFYIEQFF
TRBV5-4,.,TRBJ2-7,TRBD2,TGTGCCAGCAGTATCGGCGCGGGGGGTGTCGGCGAGCAGTACTTC,CASSIGAGGVGEQYF
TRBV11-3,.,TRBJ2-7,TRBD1,TGTGCCAGCAGCTTGCGGACAGGACCCTACGAGCAGTACTTC,CASSLRTGPYEQYF
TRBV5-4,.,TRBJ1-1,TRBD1,TGTGCCAGCAGCTCGTCCGACAGGGAGAGAGCTTTCTTT,CASSSSDRERAFF
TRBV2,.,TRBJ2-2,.,TGTGCCAGCAGTTGGACAGCCACGAACACCGGGGAGCTGTTTTTT,CASSWTATNTGELFF
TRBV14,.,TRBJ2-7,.,TGTGCCAGCAGCCAAGGACTAGGACGAGGGATTAGGGAGCAGTACTTC,CASSQGLGRGIREQYF
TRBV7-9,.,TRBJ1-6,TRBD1,TGTGCCAGCAGCTGGAGGGAGGGACAGGCCGCTTCACCCCTCCACTTT,CASSWREGQAASPLHF
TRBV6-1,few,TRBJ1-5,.,TGTGCCAGCAGTGAAATGGGCGTGAATCAGCCCCAGCATTTT,CASSEMGVNQPQHF
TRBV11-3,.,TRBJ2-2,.,TGTGCCAGCAGCTTAGTGGTGGGAGCGAACACCGGGGAGCTGTTTTTT,CASSLVVGANTGELFF
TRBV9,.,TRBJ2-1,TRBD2,TGTGCCAGCAGCCCGCGACTAGCGGGAGTTGATGAGCAGTTCTTC,CASSPRLAGVDEQFF
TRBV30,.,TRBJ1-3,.,TGTGCCTGGAGTGTAGGGACAACTTCTGGAAACACCATATATTTT,CAWSVGTTSGNTIYF
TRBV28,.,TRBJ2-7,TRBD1,TGTGCCAGCAGTTCCCCAGGGACAGGCTCCTACGAGCAGTACTTC,CASSSPGTGSYEQYF
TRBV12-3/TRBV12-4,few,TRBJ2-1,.,TGTGCCAGCAGCCGTGGGCCCTACAATGAGCAGTTCTTC,CASSRGPYNEQFF
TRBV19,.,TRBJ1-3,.,TGTGCCAGTAGCTGGGGAGGGATCGGAAACACCATATATTTT,CASSWGGIGNTIYF
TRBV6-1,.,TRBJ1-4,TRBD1,TGTGCCAGCAGTGAAGGTTGGACAGGAAAACTGTTTTTT,CASSEGWTGKLFF
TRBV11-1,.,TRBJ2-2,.,TGTGCCAGCAGCGCCTCTCGGGACACAATTACCGGGGAGCTGTTTTTT,CASSASRDTITGELFF
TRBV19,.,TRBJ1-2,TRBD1,TGTGCCAGTAGACGGGACAGGGTGTTTAACTATGGCTACACCTTC,CASRRDRVFNYGYTF
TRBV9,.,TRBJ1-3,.,TGTGCCAGCAGCGGGGTTCTGGCAGGGGCCGGAAACACCATATATTTT,CASSGVLAGAGNTIYF
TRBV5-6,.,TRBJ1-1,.,TGTGCCAGCAGCTTGGCAAGCTTTAACACTGAAGCTTTCTTT,CASSLASFNTEAFF
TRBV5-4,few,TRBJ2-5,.,TGTGCCAGCAGCGCCACTAGGGCGACGGCCCAAGAGACCCAGTACTTC,CASSATRATAQETQYF
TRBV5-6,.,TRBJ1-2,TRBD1,TGTGCCAGCAGCTTGAAAAACCTGGGACAGGGGGACGGCTACACCTTC,CASSLKNLGQGDGYTF
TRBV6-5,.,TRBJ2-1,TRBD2,TGTGCCAGCAGTCGGACTAGCGGGGGTGAGCAGTTCTTC,CASSRTSGGEQFF